This T cell receptor beta chain was captured by sequencing in a study of blood T cells in healthy people across ages. Regarding the study as a whole: Unsorted PBMCs prevented conclusive naive versus antigen-experienced comparison. Roughly linear age-related decline in beta diversity appeared, significant by age approximately 40.

A second PCR of roughly 7 to 11 cycles used a sample-barcoded 5' primer and a J-beta primer mix. TCRdb recomputed calls from the 5' RACE reads with MiXCR, one row per CDR3 protein. The sample gives approximately 880,000 distinct CDR3 sequences, under 50% of which show up once; roughly 13% is in the top ten. Of note for this clonotype: Its specificity is unknown.

Trimming at V came to 2 bases and at J to 4 bases, leaving 2 bases not matched to a gene. CDR1 and CDR2 from the germline V gene are LGHDT and YNNKEL (reference sequence). The CDR3 has 16 residues. The gene calls are TRBV3-1 and TRBJ2-1; 13 nucleotides line up with TRBD2. The receptor was derived from a young man in good health. Material for sequencing was blood. DNA for the CDR3: TGTGCCAGCAGCCAAAGACTAGCGGGGGGTTACAATGAGCAGTTCTTC. Its protein product is CASSQRLAGGYNEQFF.